The clone carrying this T cell receptor (beta chain) came up a few times. The target antigen is unknown. TCRdb reanalysed the reads using MiXCR and keeps one entry per CDR3 protein. The sample yields about 770,000 distinct CDR3 sequences, about 28% seen once. The V gene's germline CDR1 is LGHNA and CDR2 YNFKEQ. V lost 4 bases, J lost 2 bases, and 10 bases stayed unmatched. The CDR3 contains 16 residues. This specimen belongs to a study of T cell repertoires in cytomegalovirus infection. In the study overall: Researchers turned to recently identified HLA-C-restricted CMV epitopes as well as well-studied HLA-B-restricted ones. In public TCR beta signatures, there were indications of both CMV infection and matching HLA type.

Study results and caveats: Carriers of CMV plus the relevant HLA were identified by cumulative public TCR beta family frequency. HLA-C-restricted, CMV-specific TCR beta clonotypes were dominant ex vivo.

This sequence was found in a human donor in good health (CMV status not recorded). Some clones in this sample may be carry-over from other donors' samples. This rearrangement joins TRBV4-2 to TRBJ1-1; 7 nucleotides line up with TRBD1. The sample consisted of cultured CD8+ T cells from PBMCs, taken from culture after CMV antigen stimulation. The DNA for the CDR3 is TGTGCCAGCAGCCCGCGGTACAGGGGCTCCAACACTGAAGCTTTCTTT. Translating it yields CASSPRYRGSNTEAFF.